The 25 T cell receptor beta chains presented below share a single source sample, sequenced in a study of cytomegalovirus exposure and HLA in healthy donors (dated by TCRdb to 2016 to 2017). Libraries came from the immunoSEQ multiplex PCR assay. A mixture of 60 forward primers for TCR Vbeta segments and 13 reverse primers for TCR Jbeta segments was used in the multiplex PCR. TCRdb obtained this table from immuneACCESS and retained in-frame rearrangements with V and J assigned. These tables miss some clones; where compared with another copy, unresolved V genes account for less than half of the shortfall, and the remainder is unexplained. In this sample the table shows some 130,000 clones, around three quarters of which occur a single time. The ten largest clonotypes hold 2.6% of the sample. Sequences were obtained from PBMCs. The receptor set was obtained from a woman aged 55-69 years in good health and CMV-seropositive.

This clone has a handful of counts. Additional DNA sequences in this sample encode the identical CDR3. The chain recombines TRBV11-2 with TRBJ1-2, with 7 bases that match TRBD1. Germline V gives CDR1 SGHAT, CDR2 FQNNGV. J was trimmed by 3 bases and V by 5 bases; bases with no gene match: 3. The length of the CDR3 is 13 residues. The CDR3 loop reads CASSPGQDYGYTF. The CDR3 nucleotides are TGTGCCAGCAGCCCCGGACAGGACTATGGCTACACCTTC.

This chain connects TRBV2 to TRBJ2-7; D is perhaps TRBD1 (5 bases). V lost 6 bases and J 6 bases, leaving 12 bases between the germline ends. The CDR3 consists of 12 residues. Germline V gives CDR1 SNHLY, CDR2 FYNNEI. CDR3 amino acids: CASRRQGFEQYF. The CDR3 DNA follows: TGTGCCAGCAGACGCCAGGGATTCGAGCAGTACTTC.

V is TRBV13 and J is TRBJ1-5; D may be TRBD1 (6 bases). Trimming took 3 bases from V and 1 from J, leaving 10 bases between them. The CDR3 runs to 15 residues. Germline V lookup: CDR1 PRHDT, CDR2 FYEKMQ (reference sequence). This CDR3 is CASSLRQGSNQPQHF. The CDR3 DNA is TGTGCCAGCAGCTTGAGGCAGGGGAGCAATCAGCCCCAGCATTTT.

This sequence joins TRBV9 and TRBJ2-2, with D perhaps matching TRBD2 (6 bases). The CDR3 has 14 residues. Germline loops: CDR1 SGDLS, CDR2 YYNGEE. V was cut by 7 bases and J by 0 bases, with 10 bases left in between. This CDR3 reads CASSGLSNTGELFF. The DNA of the CDR3 is TGTGCCAGCTCGGGACTGTCGAACACCGGGGAGCTGTTTTTT.

The V call is TRBV18, the J call TRBJ1-1; 8 nucleotides line up with TRBD1. The CDR3 extends over 13 amino acids. The germline CDR1 and CDR2 sequences are KGHSH and LQKENI. The J segment lost 4 bases and the V segment lost 5 bases, leaving 3 bases of the junction unmatched. The CDR3 DNA is TGTGCCAGCTCAACAGGGGGTGGCACTGAAGCTTTCTTT. Protein sequence: CASSTGGGTEAFF.

To note about this clone: Mismatch with germline at one junction end may stem from a read error. V is TRBV7-9 and J is TRBJ2-7; 15 nucleotides match TRBD2. The CDR3 spans 19 residues. CDR1 SEHNR and CDR2 FQNEAQ come from the germline V gene (reference sequence). This CDR3 reads CSSSSPAGLAGGINYEQYF. The CDR3 DNA follows: TGTTCCAGCAGCTCCCCCGCGGGACTAGCGGGGGGAATCAACTACGAGCAGTACTTC.

The V call is TRBV19, the J call TRBJ1-6; TRBD1 aligns across 10 bases. V shed 2 bases, J shed 6 bases, and the junction held 4 bases outside the gene matches. Germline-derived CDR1 and CDR2 are LNHDA and SQIVND (reference sequence). The CDR3 is 16 amino acids. CDR3 protein: CASSIRDRGRNSPLHF. The CDR3 coding sequence is TGTGCCAGTAGTATACGGGACAGGGGACGTAATTCACCCCTCCACTTT.

This clone turned up a few times. The CDR3 region is CASSPDGNTEAFF. The CDR3 DNA is TGCGCCAGCAGCCCAGATGGGAACACTGAAGCTTTCTTT. The J gene is TRBJ1-1, the V gene TRBV5-1; D is ambiguous. CDR1 SGHRS and CDR2 YFSETQ come from the germline V gene. This CDR3 has 13 residues. Trimming took off 4 bases at V and 1 base at J, with 8 bases between the two ends.

As concerns this clone: One junction end disagrees with the germline gene, perhaps due to a read error. The gene calls are TRBV10-3 and TRBJ1-2, with 8 bases identical to TRBD1. Germline V gene data show CDR1 as ENHRY and CDR2 as SYGVKD. This CDR3 has 16 amino acids. CDR3 sequence: CATSDFRDRTHYGYTF. In DNA, the CDR3 is TGTGCCACCAGTGATTTCCGGGACAGGACCCACTATGGCTACACCTTC.

V gene TRBV5-6 combines with J gene TRBJ2-7, with a possible D match to TRBD1 (5 bases). V lost 0 bases and J lost 0, with 10 bases in between. CDR3 length: 15 amino acids. Germline V gene sequence: CDR1 SGHDT, CDR2 YYEEEE. CDR3 bases: TGTGCCAGCAGCTTGGCCCCCAGGGACTCCTACGAGCAGTACTTC. Residues: CASSLAPRDSYEQYF. The whole variable domain, filled in from reference TRBV5-6 and TRBJ2-7, reads DAGVTQSPTHLIKTRGQQVTLRCSPKSGHDTVSWYQQALGQGPQFIFQYYEEEERQRGNFPDRFSGHQFPNYSSELNVNALLLGDSALYLCASSLAPRDSYEQYFGPGTRLTVT.

Written as DNA, the CDR3 is TGTGCCAGCGGTCACAGGGTGGGTAATTCACCCCTCCACTTT. This gives the protein CASGHRVGNSPLHF. The genes are TRBV7-9 and TRBJ1-6; tentative D call: TRBD1 (6 bases). The CDR3 sequence is 14 residues long. Germline CDR1 SEHNR, CDR2 FQNEAQ (reference sequence). V was shortened by 8 bases and J by 6 bases, with 14 bases between the two germline ends.

The chain combines TRBV19 with TRBJ1-2; D gene unclear. From germline, CDR1 is LNHDA and CDR2 SQIVND (reference sequence). The length of the CDR3 is 12 residues. Trimming left V 5 bases short and J 7 bases short, with 11 bases between. The CDR3 region is CASSPGLSGYTF. The CDR3 DNA reads as TGTGCCAGTAGTCCAGGACTATCTGGCTACACCTTC.

V gene TRBV12-5 combines with J gene TRBJ1-2, with a weak D call TRBD1 (5 bases). Per germline, CDR1 LGHNT and CDR2 FRNRAP. V shed 0 bases and J shed 8 bases, with 10 bases lying between them. The CDR3 has 13 amino acids. Written as DNA, the CDR3 is TGTGCTAGTGGTTTGGTCCCAGGGCTCGGCTACACCTTC. Encoded protein: CASGLVPGLGYTF.

The V call is TRBV18, the J call TRBJ1-1, with a possible D match to TRBD1 (6 bases). The germline V gene encodes CDR1 KGHSH and CDR2 LQKENI. V was cut by 3 bases and J by 0 bases, with 14 bases left in between. The CDR3 runs to 16 residues. Here the CDR3 DNA reads TGTGCCAGCTCACCGATACAGGGACAACTGAACACTGAAGCTTTCTTT. It translates to CASSPIQGQLNTEAFF.

The chain combines TRBV5-1 with TRBJ2-1; TRBD2 matches at 8 bases. Trimming cost V 4 bases and J 0 bases; bases outside gene matches: 6. The length of the CDR3 is 16 residues. The germline CDR1 and CDR2 sequences are SGHRS and YFSETQ. The CDR3 reads CASSELAESSYNEQFF. In DNA form, the CDR3 reads TGCGCCAGCAGCGAACTAGCGGAGAGCTCCTACAATGAGCAGTTCTTC.

This clone was seen only a few times. This rearrangement joins TRBV7-2 to TRBJ1-2; D is undetermined. The V gene lost 1 base and the J gene lost 7 bases, with 10 bases spanning the gap. CDR1 is SGHTA and CDR2 is FQGNSA in the germline V gene. The CDR3 contains 13 residues. Here the CDR3 reads CASSLDSIFGYTF. The CDR3 DNA sequence: TGTGCCAGCAGCTTAGACAGTATATTTGGCTACACCTTC.

In this sample, this clone turned up a few times. The V and J genes are TRBV27 and TRBJ1-1; possible D gene TRBD1, 6 bases. Germline V lookup: CDR1 MNHEY, CDR2 SMNVEV (reference sequence). The V gene lost 8 bases and the J gene lost 0 bases, with 13 bases spanning the gap. The CDR3 is made up of 14 amino acids. The CDR3 spells CASRTGTLNTEAFF. In DNA form, the CDR3 reads TGTGCCAGCCGAACCGGGACACTGAACACTGAAGCTTTCTTT.

The chain recombines TRBV6-5 with TRBJ1-1; the D is unclear. Germline CDR1 is MNHEY and CDR2 is SVGAGI. The CDR3 contains 15 residues. V lost 5 bases and J lost 2, with 15 bases in between. CDR3 nucleotide sequence: TGTGCCAGCAGTCCCAGGCCACCCACAAACACTGAAGCTTTCTTT. It specifies CASSPRPPTNTEAFF.

This clone appeared a few times. This chain connects TRBV7-9 to TRBJ1-5, with a weak D call TRBD1 (5 bases). CDR3 length: 14 residues. Germline V gene lookup returns CDR1 SEHNR and CDR2 FQNEAQ (reference sequence). The V end was cut by 1 base, the J end by 9 bases, with 13 bases between. The CDR3, as DNA: TGTGCCAGCAGCTTAGTACAGGAGTCGGGGCCCCAGCATTTT. Its translation: CASSLVQESGPQHF.

This clone was recorded once. V and J are TRBV7-8 and TRBJ2-1, with TRBD2 matching over 14 bases. Germline loops: CDR1 SGHVS, CDR2 FQNEAQ. The ends lost 5 bases at V and 10 bases at J; junction bases unmatched: 10. The CDR3 runs 16 residues. DNA of the CDR3: TGTGCCAGCAGCCCCTCGACTAGCGGGGGGGCTCGCGAGCAGTTCTTC. Its protein is CASSPSTSGGAREQFF. Based on the CDR3 plus reference TRBV7-8 and TRBJ2-1, the full variable domain is GAGVSQSPRYKVAKRGQDVALRCDPISGHVSLFWYQQALGQGPEFLTYFQNEAQLDKSGLPSDRFFAERPEGSVSTLKIQRTQQEDSAVYLCASSPSTSGGAREQFFGPGTRLTVL.

The chain is built from TRBV9 and TRBJ1-1; 9 bases are shared with TRBD1. Unmatched junction bases numbered 1, after V lost 0 bases and J lost 10 bases. The CDR3 runs to 12 residues. The germline gives CDR1 SGDLS, CDR2 YYNGEE. The CDR3 here is CASSVGTGVAFF. The DNA for the CDR3 is TGTGCCAGCAGCGTAGGGACAGGGGTAGCTTTCTTT. Together with reference TRBV9 and TRBJ1-1, the CDR3 gives the full variable domain: DSGVTQTPKHLITATGQRVTLRCSPRSGDLSVYWYQQSLDQGLQFLIQYYNGEERAKGNILERFSAQQFPDLHSELNLSSLELGDSALYFCASSVGTGVAFFGQGTRLTVV.

The sample holds a few counts of this clone. This chain connects TRBV5-6 to TRBJ1-6, with 9 positions matching TRBD1. The CDR3 runs 15 residues. Unmatched junction bases numbered 9, after V lost 6 bases and J lost 8 bases. From germline, CDR1 is SGHDT and CDR2 YYEEEE. Written as DNA, the CDR3 is TGTGCCAGCACATACTACCGGGACAGGGATTCACCCCTCCACTTT. This translates into CASTYYRDRDSPLHF.

The chain uses TRBV6-5 and TRBJ2-1; 8 nucleotides agree with TRBD2. CDR3 length: 16 residues. Germline loops: CDR1 MNHEY, CDR2 SVGAGI. V was pared by 3 bases and J by 5 bases, with 9 bases of the junction left unmatched. The CDR3 loop is CASSYLGAGGNNEQFF. The CDR3 DNA reads as TGTGCCAGCAGTTATCTGGGGGCGGGGGGCAACAATGAGCAGTTCTTC.

V gene TRBV11-3 combines with J gene TRBJ2-6; possible D gene TRBD1, 6 bases. Germline V CDR1 and CDR2: SGHNT, YENEEA. This CDR3 is 17 amino acids long. The ends were cut back, 4 bases at V and 0 bases at J, with 13 bases in the middle. The CDR3 DNA follows: TGTGCCAGCAGCTCAGGGGCCGGCCGCTCTGGGGCCAACGTCCTGACTTTC. Its protein product is CASSSGAGRSGANVLTF. The variable domain in full, completed from reference TRBV11-3 and TRBJ2-6, reads EAGVVQSPRYKIIEKKQPVAFWCNPISGHNTLYWYLQNLGQGPELLIRYENEEAVDDSQLPKDRFSAERLKGVDSTLKIQPAELGDSAVYLCASSSGAGRSGANVLTFGAGSRLTVL.

CDR3 region: CATSSGRDPSYEQYF. As DNA, the CDR3 is TGTGCCACCAGCAGTGGACGGGATCCGTCCTACGAGCAGTACTTC. The chain carries TRBV15 and TRBJ2-7; D possibly corresponds to TRBD2 (5 bases). The CDR3 loop spans 15 amino acids. Looked up from germline, CDR1 is LNHNV and CDR2 is YYDKDF (reference sequence). V lost 3 bases and J 1 base, leaving 13 bases between the germline ends.